Listed here are 18 T cell receptor beta chains from one sample, sequenced in a study of T-cell reconstitution after alpha-beta-depleted transplantation in children. Unique molecular identifiers featured in how the TCRbeta library was prepared. Using its own MiXCR run on the PCR reads, TCRdb lists one record per CDR3 protein. The profile shows roughly 670,000 distinct CDR3 sequences, roughly 14% of them singletons. Here the sequenced sample was PBMCs, taken before TCRalphabeta/CD19-depleted stem cell transplant. These receptors all come from a girl aged 2 to 9 with congenital amegakaryocytic thrombocytopenia, due to receive a stem cell transplant.

This clonotype has a handful of counts. The chain couples TRBV7-2 to TRBJ2-7; the D is unclear. The CDR3 extends over 12 amino acids. Germline CDR1 reads SGHTA; CDR2 reads FQGNSA. Trimming shortened V by 6 bases and J by 7 bases, and 13 bases separated the two germline ends. In nucleotides, the CDR3 is TGTGCCAGCAGTACCTACCTTGGAGAGCAGTACTTC. Encoded protein: CASSTYLGEQYF.

This clonotype came up many times. The V and J genes are TRBV7-2 and TRBJ2-7; possibly TRBD1 or TRBD2 for D (5 bases each). Trimming took 1 base from V and 5 from J, leaving 12 bases between them. Germline loops: CDR1 SGHTA, CDR2 FQGNSA. The CDR3 covers 14 residues. CDR3 sequence reads: CASSLGNLGDEQYF. The DNA of the CDR3 is TGTGCCAGCAGCTTAGGCAATTTGGGGGACGAGCAGTACTTC. The full variable domain, its missing parts supplied by reference TRBV7-2 and TRBJ2-7, is GAGVSQSPSNKVTEKGKDVELRCDPISGHTALYWYRQSLGQGLEFLIYFQGNSAPDKSGLPSDRFSAERTGGSVSTLTIQRTQQEDSAVYLCASSLGNLGDEQYFGPGTRLTVT.

This clonotype was detected many times. The rearrangement uses TRBV30 and TRBJ1-2; D is undetermined. The length of the CDR3 is 12 residues. The germline V and J ends were trimmed by 0 bases and 0 bases, with 2 bases remaining between them. Germline values: CDR1 GTSNPN, CDR2 SVGIG (reference sequence). This CDR3 is CAWSVANYGYTF. CDR3 bases: TGTGCCTGGAGTGTCGCTAACTATGGCTACACCTTC.

The sample holds a few counts of this clonotype. The chain uses TRBV20-1 and TRBJ2-5; D is undetermined. The V end lost 4 bases, the J end lost 3 bases, and 9 bases lay between the germline ends. Germline CDR1 and CDR2: DFQATT and SNEGSKA (reference sequence). The CDR3 spans 12 residues. The CDR3 here is CSAKREKETQYF. The CDR3 DNA sequence: TGCAGTGCTAAGCGAGAAAAAGAGACCCAGTACTTC.

This clonotype occurred many times. This chain connects TRBV29-1 to TRBJ2-5; D not resolved. The CDR3 covers 14 residues. Germline V gene sequence: CDR1 SQVTM, CDR2 ANQGSEA. The V end lost 3 bases, the J end lost 5 bases, and 16 bases lay between the germline ends. The DNA of the CDR3 is TGCAGCGTTGATGGCAGACGGATAAGGGAGACCCAGTACTTC. It codes for CSVDGRRIRETQYF.

This clonotype showed up just a few times. The CDR3 sequence: CASSPSNPRTDTQYF. The CDR3 DNA sequence: TGTGCCAGCAGCCCTAGCAATCCTCGCACAGATACGCAGTATTTT. V usage is TRBV3-1 and J usage is TRBJ2-3; D might be TRBD2 (5 bases). Trimming pared 4 bases from V and 1 base from J, leaving 12 bases between. The CDR3 totals 15 residues. Germline V gene data show CDR1 as LGHDT and CDR2 as YNNKEL (reference sequence).

The gene calls are TRBV3-1 and TRBJ2-7, with 12 bases that match TRBD2. V shed 3 bases, J shed 2 bases, and the junction held 11 bases outside the gene matches. Germline values: CDR1 LGHDT, CDR2 YNNKEL (reference sequence). The CDR3 runs 18 residues. The CDR3 DNA is TGTGCCAGCAGCCATACCGGGACTAGCGGGTCTCTTCCCTACGAGCAGTACTTC. Amino acids: CASSHTGTSGSLPYEQYF.

The gene calls are TRBV27 and TRBJ2-2, with 7 bases aligning to TRBD2. Germline lookup yields CDR1 MNHEY and CDR2 SMNVEV (reference sequence). V gave up 3 bases and J gave up 7 bases; unmatched junction bases: 5. The CDR3 loop spans 14 amino acids. The CDR3 nucleotides are TGTGCCAGCAGTTTGGGGGGGAAGATCGGGGAGCTGTTTTTT. This codes for CASSLGGKIGELFF.

This clonotype has a count of ten or more. The chain carries TRBV20-1 and TRBJ2-7; D is undetermined. Germline CDR1 reads DFQATT; CDR2 reads SNEGSKA (reference sequence). V shed 2 bases and J shed 1 base, with 12 bases lying between them. The CDR3 is 14 amino acids. In DNA, the CDR3 is TGCAGTGCTAGACCGGCCGGCCAATCCTACGAGCAGTACTTC. This sequence encodes CSARPAGQSYEQYF.

Many counts were recorded for this clonotype. The chain recombines TRBV20-1 with TRBJ2-1; a possible D gene is TRBD2 (5 bases). The germline V and J ends were trimmed by 4 bases and 4 bases, with 8 bases remaining between them. CDR3 length: 12 amino acids. Germline loops: CDR1 DFQATT, CDR2 SNEGSKA (reference sequence). CDR3 protein: CSAKLEYNEQFF. The CDR3 bases are TGCAGTGCTAAACTAGAGTACAATGAGCAGTTCTTC.

This clonotype showed up many times. The rearrangement links TRBV5-1 to TRBJ2-1, with TRBD1 matching 8 bases. With V trimmed by 2 bases and J by 1 base, 17 bases remained unmatched. CDR3 length: 20 amino acids. Germline assignment: CDR1 SGHRS and CDR2 YFSETQ. The CDR3 spells CASSLSGRDRKTTSYNEQFF. The CDR3 coding sequence is TGCGCCAGCAGCTTAAGCGGAAGGGACAGGAAAACGACTTCCTACAATGAGCAGTTCTTC.

This chain joins TRBV14 and TRBJ1-1; TRBD1 matches 8 bases. The CDR3 is 13 amino acids. Germline V CDR1 and CDR2: SGHDN, FVKESK. The junction had 6 bases not matched to a gene; V was cut back by 7 bases and J by 5 bases. The CDR3 sequence is CASTLDRGTEAFF. The CDR3 nucleotides are TGTGCCAGCACCCTAGACAGGGGTACTGAAGCTTTCTTT.

This clonotype appeared many times. The J gene is TRBJ1-4, the V gene TRBV6-5; D may be TRBD1 (5 bases). The CDR3 contains 13 residues. Germline loops: CDR1 MNHEY, CDR2 SVGAGI. Trimming left V 2 bases short and J 8 bases short, with 9 bases between. CDR3 region: CASSYGTAEKLFF. The CDR3 coding sequence is TGTGCCAGCAGTTACGGGACGGCAGAAAAACTGTTTTTT.

The chain joins TRBV5-1 to TRBJ2-6; D uncertain. The germline CDR1 and CDR2 sequences are SGHRS and YFSETQ. V was trimmed by 2 bases and J by 0 bases, leaving 15 bases between them. This CDR3 is 18 amino acids long. The CDR3, as DNA: TGCGCCAGCAGCTTTAATCATGGGCAGAACTCTGGGGCCAACGTCCTGACTTTC. It is translated as CASSFNHGQNSGANVLTF.

The sample holds many counts of this clonotype. The chain links TRBV20-1 to TRBJ2-1; perhaps TRBD1 as D (5 bases). The germline V gene encodes CDR1 DFQATT and CDR2 SNEGSKA (reference sequence). The length of the CDR3 is 13 residues. The V end was cut by 3 bases, the J end by 6 bases, with 12 bases between. In nucleotides, the CDR3 is TGCAGTGCTAGTCCAGGGTTCGTCAATGAGCAGTTCTTC. It is translated as CSASPGFVNEQFF.

This clonotype was detected only a few times. The chain employs TRBV30 and TRBJ1-2; 7 nucleotides match TRBD1. Germline trimming cut 3 bases from V and 6 bases from J; bases unmatched to any gene: 4. Germline loops: CDR1 GTSNPN, CDR2 SVGIG (reference sequence). CDR3 size: 12 residues. The chain's CDR3 is CAWSAGQHGYTF. CDR3 in DNA: TGTGCCTGGAGCGCGGGACAGCATGGCTACACCTTC.

Concerning this clonotype: A much larger clone lies a single base off, so this may be a read error. The chain carries TRBV27 and TRBJ1-2; 7 positions agree with TRBD1. Germline-derived CDR1 and CDR2 are MNHEY and SMNVEV (reference sequence). The length of the CDR3 is 15 residues. The ends lost 5 bases at V and 4 bases at J; junction bases unmatched: 10. The CDR3 protein is CASSHGDSESYGYTF. For the CDR3, the DNA is TGTGCCAGCAGTCACGGGGACAGCGAGAGCTATGGCTACACCTTC.

This chain joins TRBV7-9 and TRBJ2-1; D is undetermined. Per the germline V gene, CDR1 is SEHNR and CDR2 is FQNEAQ (reference sequence). Deletions cut 4 bases from V and 5 bases from J, with 9 bases between. The CDR3 is 13 residues long. The CDR3 DNA sequence: TGTGCCAGCAGCTGGAGCCAAAACAATGAGCAGTTCTTC. Translation gives CASSWSQNNEQFF.